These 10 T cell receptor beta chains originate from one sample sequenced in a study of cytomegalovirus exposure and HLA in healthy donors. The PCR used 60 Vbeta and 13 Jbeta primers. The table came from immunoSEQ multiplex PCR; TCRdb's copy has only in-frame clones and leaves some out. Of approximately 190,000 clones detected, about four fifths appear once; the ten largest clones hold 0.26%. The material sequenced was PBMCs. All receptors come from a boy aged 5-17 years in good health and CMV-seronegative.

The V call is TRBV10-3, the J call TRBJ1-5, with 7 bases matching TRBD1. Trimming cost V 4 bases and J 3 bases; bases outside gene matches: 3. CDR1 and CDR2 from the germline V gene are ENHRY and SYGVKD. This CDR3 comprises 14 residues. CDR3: CAISGQGSNQPQHF. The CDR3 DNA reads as TGTGCCATCAGTGGACAGGGTTCCAATCAGCCCCAGCATTTT.

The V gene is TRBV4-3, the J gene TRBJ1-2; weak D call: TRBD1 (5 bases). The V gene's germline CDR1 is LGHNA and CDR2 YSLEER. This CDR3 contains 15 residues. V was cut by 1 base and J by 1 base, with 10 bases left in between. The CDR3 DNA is TGCGCCAGCAGCCAAGTTATCGACAGTAACTATGGCTACACCTTC. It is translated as CASSQVIDSNYGYTF.

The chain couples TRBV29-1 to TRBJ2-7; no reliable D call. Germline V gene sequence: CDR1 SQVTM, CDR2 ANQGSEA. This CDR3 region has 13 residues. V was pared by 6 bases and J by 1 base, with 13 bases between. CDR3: CSVQTPYSYEQYF. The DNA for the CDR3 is TGCAGCGTGCAAACACCTTATTCCTACGAGCAGTACTTC.

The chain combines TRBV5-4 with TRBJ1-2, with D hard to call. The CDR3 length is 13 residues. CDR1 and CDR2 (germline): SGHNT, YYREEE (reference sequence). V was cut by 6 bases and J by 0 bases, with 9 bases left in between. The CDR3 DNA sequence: TGTGCCAGCAAGGTTACAGCTAACTATGGCTACACCTTC. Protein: CASKVTANYGYTF.

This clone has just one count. CDR3 residues: CSVVSQYSYEQYF. Written as DNA, the CDR3 is TGCAGCGTCGTATCACAGTACTCCTACGAGCAGTACTTC. The chain combines TRBV29-1 with TRBJ2-7; unclear D gene. V was cut by 6 bases and J by 0 bases, with 12 bases left in between. CDR1 is SQVTM and CDR2 is ANQGSEA in the germline V gene. The CDR3 loop spans 13 amino acids.

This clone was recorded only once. The CDR3 nucleotides read TGTGCCATCAGTGAAACCTGGGGGGTCACTGAAGCTTTCTTT. Translated, it gives CAISETWGVTEAFF. The chain joins TRBV10-3 to TRBJ1-1, with D tentatively TRBD1 (5 bases). CDR1 is ENHRY, CDR2 SYGVKD, per germline. The CDR3 totals 14 residues. Trimming took off 3 bases at V and 4 bases at J, with 12 bases between the two ends.

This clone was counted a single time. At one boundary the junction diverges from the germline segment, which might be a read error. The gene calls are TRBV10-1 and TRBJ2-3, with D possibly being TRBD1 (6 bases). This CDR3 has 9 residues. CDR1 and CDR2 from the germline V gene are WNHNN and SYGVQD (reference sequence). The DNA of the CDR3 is TGCGCCAGGGTGGACAGCTATAATTTT. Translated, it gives CARVDSYNF.

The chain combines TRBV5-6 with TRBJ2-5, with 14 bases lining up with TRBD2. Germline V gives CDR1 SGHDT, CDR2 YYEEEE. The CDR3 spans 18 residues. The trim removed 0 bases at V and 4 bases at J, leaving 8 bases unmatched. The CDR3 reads CASSLGGTSGSRRETQYF. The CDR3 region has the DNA TGTGCCAGCAGCTTGGGGGGGACTAGCGGGAGCAGACGAGAGACCCAGTACTTC.

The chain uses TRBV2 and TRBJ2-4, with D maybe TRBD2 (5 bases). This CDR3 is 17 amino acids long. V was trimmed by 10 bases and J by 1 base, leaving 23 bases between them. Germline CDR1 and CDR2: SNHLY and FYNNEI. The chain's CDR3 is CATLREAAPPAKNIQYF. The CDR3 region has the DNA TGTGCCACCCTTAGGGAAGCGGCACCGCCTGCCAAAAACATTCAGTACTTC.

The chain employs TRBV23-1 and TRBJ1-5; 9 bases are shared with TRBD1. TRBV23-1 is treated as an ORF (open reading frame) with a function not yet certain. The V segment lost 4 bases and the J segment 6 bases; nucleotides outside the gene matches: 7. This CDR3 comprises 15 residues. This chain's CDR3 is CASSPDRGFGQPQHF. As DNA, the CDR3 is TGCGCCAGCAGTCCGGACAGGGGATTCGGTCAGCCCCAGCATTTT.